This TCR beta chain derives from a study of T cells in Graves' hyperthyroidism and ophthalmopathy. Researchers amplified the TCR beta CDR3 regions from RNA transcripts. In the first-round RT-PCR of the TCR CDR3, the HTBI primer set was used. TCRdb recomputed calls from the multiplex PCR reads with MiXCR, one row per CDR3 protein. The table has 400,000 to 500,000 distinct CDR3 sequences, around an eighth seen once. Study results and limitations: Blood shared most expanded thyroid clonotypes above 0.001.

V shed 2 bases and J shed 1 base, with 8 bases lying between them. CDR3 length: 15 amino acids. Uncontrolled infection, other autoimmune disease, pregnancy or lactation barred patients from enrollment. Together with thyroid ultrasound, orbital computed tomography, serum thyroxine and TRAb, clinical symptoms were used for diagnoses. Each 10 ml fresh peripheral blood draw supplied the PBMCs. This clonotype occurred many times. The antigen remains unidentified. The receptor was isolated from a woman in her late teens or twenties with Graves' hyperthyroidism. This chain uses TRBV12-3 or TRBV12-4 with TRBJ2-2; no clear D. Sequenced material: blood. The CDR3 coding sequence is TGTGCCAGCAGTTTACCGGTACAGAACACCGGGGAGCTGTTTTTT. Its protein is CASSLPVQNTGELFF.